A single sample is the source of the 28 T cell receptor beta chains below, sequenced in a study of shared clonotypes between healthy human individuals. TCRdb's table, derived via immunoSEQ multiplex PCR, lists solely in-frame clones and lacks some. The sample lists under 1,100,000 clones; around 76% were seen once. The sequenced sample consisted of memory CD4+ T cells sorted from blood. As for subset: CD45RA-negative fraction. The source of these receptors is a man aged 18 to 29 in good health.

The chain carries TRBV5-6 and TRBJ2-7; 10 positions agree with TRBD1. CDR1 and CDR2 (germline): SGHDT, YYEEEE. V trimming: 2 bases; J trimming: 6 bases; junction bases outside the gene matches: 5. The CDR3 is 14 residues long. The CDR3, as DNA: TGTGCCAGCAGCTTTGGGACAGGGGAAGGCGAGCAGTACTTC. Translating it yields CASSFGTGEGEQYF.

V is TRBV30 and J is TRBJ2-5; D may be TRBD1 (5 bases). The J call is doubtful: the DNA matches TRBJ2-7 better. Germline lookup yields CDR1 GTSNPN and CDR2 SVGIG (reference sequence). The length of the CDR3 is 13 residues. The CDR3 bases are TGTGCCTGGACACGGACACCGACCTACGAGCAGTACTTC. This codes for CAWTRTPTYEQYF.

As regards this clone: This same CDR3 is encoded by further DNA sequences in the sample. The chain carries TRBV11-3 and TRBJ2-3; D gene unclear. The V gene's germline CDR1 is SGHNT and CDR2 YENEEA. With 2 bases removed from V and 2 bases from J, the gap between germline ends came to 8 bases. This CDR3 is 14 amino acids long. The CDR3 is CASSLNPATDTQYF. CDR3 coding DNA: TGTGCCAGCAGCTTAAATCCAGCCACAGATACGCAGTATTTT.

V and J are TRBV18 and TRBJ2-1, with TRBD2 matching over 14 bases. Germline V lookup: CDR1 KGHSH, CDR2 LQKENI. The junction had 4 bases not matched to a gene; V was cut back by 3 bases and J by 6 bases. This CDR3 comprises 16 residues. CDR3 in DNA: TGTGCCAGCTCACCCGGACTAGCGGGAGGCATCAATGAGCAGTTCTTC. Protein product: CASSPGLAGGINEQFF.

The rearrangement joins TRBV5-1 to TRBJ1-6; D not resolved. The CDR3 spans 16 residues. Trimming took off 4 bases at V and 0 bases at J, with 11 bases between the two ends. Germline V lookup: CDR1 SGHRS, CDR2 YFSETQ. This chain's CDR3 is CASSPQVASYNSPLHF. CDR3 in DNA: TGCGCCAGCAGCCCCCAGGTGGCCTCCTATAATTCACCCCTCCACTTT.

This clone was found once. The identical CDR3 is also encoded by other nucleotide sequences in the sample. The chain has TRBV7-9 and TRBJ1-2; tentative D call: TRBD1 (5 bases). This CDR3 is built from 13 residues. The germline CDR1 and CDR2 sequences are SEHNR and FQNEAQ (reference sequence). V lost 2 bases and J 8 bases, leaving 12 bases between the germline ends. CDR3 loop: CASSLWGTEGYTF. The CDR3 DNA sequence: TGTGCCAGCAGCTTATGGGGGACCGAGGGCTACACCTTC.

There are a few counts of this clone. This chain links TRBV27 with TRBJ1-1, with 7 bases lining up with TRBD1. The length of the CDR3 is 14 residues. With 5 bases clipped from V and 4 bases from J, the junction kept 7 bases outside the gene matches. CDR1 MNHEY and CDR2 SMNVEV come from the germline V gene (reference sequence). CDR3 sequence (DNA): TGTGCCAGCAGTATTCGACAGGGTATCACTGAAGCTTTCTTT. Amino acids: CASSIRQGITEAFF.

This chain links TRBV18 with TRBJ1-1; 8 bases match TRBD1. This CDR3 contains 15 residues. Trimming at V came to 6 bases and at J to 0 bases, leaving 6 bases not matched to a gene. Germline lookup yields CDR1 KGHSH and CDR2 LQKENI. CDR3 coding DNA: TGTGCCAGCTCCCGAGGACAGGGTATGAACACTGAAGCTTTCTTT. This encodes CASSRGQGMNTEAFF.

The chain carries TRBV18 and TRBJ1-5; D might be TRBD1 (5 bases). Trimming took off 4 bases at V and 5 bases at J, with 12 bases between the two ends. Germline V gene data show CDR1 as KGHSH and CDR2 as LQKENI. The CDR3 is made up of 14 amino acids. CDR3 coding DNA: TGTGCCAGCTCACGGGGCGGATACGATCAGCCCCAGCATTTT. Translation: CASSRGGYDQPQHF.

The V and J genes are TRBV5-4 and TRBJ2-3, with a weak D call TRBD2 (6 bases). Trimming shortened V by 1 base and J by 4 bases, and 13 bases separated the two germline ends. Germline values: CDR1 SGHNT, CDR2 YYREEE (reference sequence). The CDR3 contains 15 residues. CDR3 sequence reads: CASSLPGRGADTQYF. Here the CDR3 DNA reads TGTGCCAGCAGCTTGCCCGGGAGAGGGGCAGATACGCAGTATTTT.

CDR3 sequence: CASSFGGRKSSYEQYF. CDR3 nucleotide sequence: TGTGCCAGCAGCTTTGGGGGAAGGAAGAGCTCCTACGAGCAGTACTTC. The V and J genes are TRBV7-2 and TRBJ2-7; the D gene could be TRBD1 or TRBD2 (5 bases each). Trimming removed 3 bases at V and 0 bases at J, with 15 bases between. Germline assignment: CDR1 SGHTA and CDR2 FQGNSA. CDR3 length equals 16 residues.

The genes are TRBV6-6 and TRBJ2-7; D is undetermined. Germline V gives CDR1 MNHNY, CDR2 SVGAGI (reference sequence). The V end was cut by 7 bases, the J end by 2 bases, with 15 bases between. The CDR3 is 14 residues long. The CDR3 DNA reads as TGTGCCAGCACCTTCCCGGGCCCCCCCTACGAGCAGTACTTC. Protein product: CASTFPGPPYEQYF.

This clone was seen only a few times. The rearrangement uses TRBV30 and TRBJ2-1; 7 bases are a match to TRBD2. Losses at the gene ends were 2 bases for V and 3 bases for J; bases not matched to a gene: 4. The germline V gene encodes CDR1 GTSNPN and CDR2 SVGIG (reference sequence). The CDR3 contains 14 residues. The CDR3 region is CAWSLGGNYNEQFF. In nucleotides, the CDR3 is TGTGCCTGGAGTTTGGGGGGGAACTACAATGAGCAGTTCTTC.

The chain uses TRBV6-1 and TRBJ2-6; D unclear. Germline values: CDR1 MNHNS, CDR2 SASEGT. V was pared by 10 bases and J by 2 bases, with 9 bases between. CDR3 length: 13 residues. The CDR3 nucleotides are TGTGCCATCACCTCGGCTGGGGCCAACGTCCTGACTTTC. It codes for CAITSAGANVLTF.

The rearrangement joins TRBV19 to TRBJ2-5, with 7 bases identical to TRBD1. The junction had 5 bases not matched to a gene; V was cut back by 5 bases and J by 2 bases. Germline V gene lookup returns CDR1 LNHDA and CDR2 SQIVND (reference sequence). The length of the CDR3 is 14 residues. CDR3 bases: TGTGCCAGTAGTTTTTTGGGACAGCAAGAGACCCAGTACTTC. Protein: CASSFLGQQETQYF.

This clone was seen more than once but under ten times. The chain carries TRBV11-1 and TRBJ1-1; 8 bases align to TRBD1. CDR1 and CDR2 (germline): SGHAT, FQDESV (reference sequence). The CDR3 sequence is 15 residues long. Trimming cost V 7 bases and J 1 base; bases outside gene matches: 8. CDR3 nucleotide sequence: TGTGCCAGCAACCTCCATCAGGGGGCGAACACTGAAGCTTTCTTT. Translated, it gives CASNLHQGANTEAFF.

V usage is TRBV29-1 and J usage is TRBJ2-1; maybe TRBD1 (7 bases). Germline V lookup: CDR1 SQVTM, CDR2 ANQGSEA. Trimming shortened V by 7 bases and J by 2 bases, and 15 bases separated the two germline ends. The CDR3 totals 14 residues. DNA of the CDR3: TGCAGCGGGGACCAGGGGGGAGCCTACAATGAGCAGTTCTTC. This encodes CSGDQGGAYNEQFF.

J is TRBJ1-1 and V is TRBV12-5; D uncertain. V was cut by 6 bases and J by 11 bases, with 10 bases left in between. The CDR3 is 10 residues long. CDR1 and CDR2 from the germline V gene are LGHNT and FRNRAP. CDR3 region: CASGYVGAFF. The DNA for the CDR3 is TGTGCTAGTGGCTACGTAGGGGCTTTCTTT.

In the case of this clone: The sample has other DNA sequences that encode this CDR3 too. CDR3 amino acids: CASSLDRSNSPLHF. DNA for the CDR3: TGTGCCAGCAGCCTTGACAGGTCCAATTCACCCCTCCACTTT. The V gene is TRBV5-4, the J gene TRBJ1-6; TRBD1 might be the D (6 bases). Trimming took off 4 bases at V and 7 bases at J, with 12 bases between the two ends. The germline CDR1 and CDR2 sequences are SGHNT and YYREEE (reference sequence). The CDR3 is 14 residues long.

The CDR3 loop reads CASSFDGNTGELFF. The CDR3, as DNA: TGCGCCAGCAGCTTCGACGGGAACACCGGGGAGCTGTTTTTT. This chain uses TRBV5-1 with TRBJ2-2; D uncertain. CDR1 and CDR2 from the germline V gene are SGHRS and YFSETQ. V lost 2 bases and J 1 base, leaving 6 bases between the germline ends. The CDR3 totals 14 residues.

The rearrangement joins TRBV28 to TRBJ2-7, with D hard to call. Looked up from germline, CDR1 is MDHEN and CDR2 is SYDVKM. The CDR3 runs to 11 residues. The ends were cut back, 11 bases at V and 0 bases at J, with 8 bases in the middle. CDR3 protein: CASRHSYEQYF. The CDR3 DNA follows: TGTGCCTCGAGGCACTCCTACGAGCAGTACTTC.

This clone came up once. The chain links TRBV11-2 to TRBJ1-4; 8 nucleotides match TRBD1. V lost 8 bases to trimming and J lost 3 bases; unmatched junction nucleotides: 5. CDR1 is SGHAT and CDR2 is FQNNGV in the germline V gene. The CDR3 length is 14 residues. In DNA, the CDR3 is TGTGCCAGCTCCCAGGACAGGGCTAATGAAAAACTGTTTTTT. This codes for CASSQDRANEKLFF.

Turning to this clone: This may arise from a read error, as a much more abundant clone is one base away. The rearrangement joins TRBV5-8 to TRBJ2-7, with 10 bases identical to TRBD1. This CDR3 contains 14 residues. The V and J ends lost 4 bases and 0 bases, in that order; junction bases with no gene match: 1. The germline CDR1 and CDR2 sequences are SGHTS and YDEGEE. Here the CDR3 DNA reads TGTGCCAGCAGCCGGACAGGGGGCTCCTACGAGCAGTACTTC. Its protein is CASSRTGGSYEQYF.

This chain uses TRBV7-9 with TRBJ1-5, with a tentative D call TRBD1 (5 bases). Germline V gene data show CDR1 as SEHNR and CDR2 as FQNEAQ (reference sequence). V was shortened by 5 bases and J by 4 bases, with 15 bases between the two germline ends. The CDR3 has 15 amino acids. The CDR3 is CASSPVGQGNQPQHF. The CDR3 DNA sequence: TGTGCCAGCAGCCCGGTGGGGCAGGGTAATCAGCCCCAGCATTTT.

The V call is TRBV5-4, the J call TRBJ2-7, with D possibly called TRBD1 or TRBD2 (5 bases each). Trimming removed 4 bases at V and 4 bases at J, with 12 bases between. This CDR3 contains 13 residues. Looked up from germline, CDR1 is SGHNT and CDR2 is YYREEE (reference sequence). CDR3 in amino acids: CASSRRDGYEQYF. CDR3 DNA sequence: TGTGCCAGCAGCCGCAGGGACGGGTACGAGCAGTACTTC.

CDR3 protein: CASSLVHPIRSNQPQHF. The CDR3 DNA is TGCGCCAGCAGCTTGGTTCACCCAATACGAAGCAATCAGCCCCAGCATTTT. The J gene is TRBJ1-5, the V gene TRBV5-1; D is undetermined. V lost 0 bases and J 1 base, leaving 14 bases between the germline ends. Looked up from germline, CDR1 is SGHRS and CDR2 is YFSETQ. The CDR3 length is 17 residues.

V and J are TRBV6-6 and TRBJ2-3; TRBD2 is a possible D gene (6 bases). The length of the CDR3 is 15 residues. Per germline, CDR1 MNHNY and CDR2 SVGAGI (reference sequence). The V gene lost 10 bases and the J gene lost 0 bases, with 17 bases spanning the gap. The CDR3 region is CATSSGGSSTDTQYF. CDR3 nucleotide sequence: TGTGCCACCTCCTCTGGGGGGTCAAGCACAGATACGCAGTATTTT.

This chain uses TRBV4-3 with TRBJ2-3, with D hard to call. Trimming removed 0 bases at V and 8 bases at J, with 15 bases between. This CDR3 has 15 amino acids. Germline V lookup: CDR1 LGHNA, CDR2 YSLEER. CDR3 amino acids: CASSQDSTSRPTQYF. The CDR3 nucleotides are TGCGCCAGCAGCCAAGATAGCACCTCTCGGCCTACGCAGTATTTT.